This section outlines one T cell receptor (beta chain) sequence together with its context. No cognate antigen has been identified for it. Base qualities are not recorded, but no much larger clone differs from it by a single base. TCRbeta CDR3 regions were amplified from genomic DNA using the immunoSEQ Assay, a bias-controlled multiplex PCR. In the original analysis: The number of nucleated cells in each sample was estimated by amplification of reference gene primers within the assay. Sequence reads were collapsed and filtered to measure the absolute abundance of every unique TCRbeta CDR3 rearrangement. For each sample, productive Simpson clonality was calculated as the square root of Simpson's diversity index across productive rearrangements. This immuneACCESS table, as held by TCRdb, lists in-frame sequences with V and J called but not all clones. Of the missing ones, under half trace to an unresolved V gene in checked studies; the others have no known cause. D and trimming were read from the DNA, whereas the V and J calls and clone size are those reported in that table. The sample table shows some 360,000 clones, and approximately 89% are seen once. The ten largest clones take up 3% to 4% of the sample.

The sample comes from a study of blood T cell repertoires in COVID-19 (dated by TCRdb to the early 2020s). Study-level background: Samples covering the acute and convalescent phases of COVID-19 were provided by collaborators in the United States, Italy and Spain. The prospective study material was composed of cDNA or gDNA derived from T cells, B-cell-depleted T cells, or PBMCs. The sample metadata nearly always contained a de-identified subject ID, COVID-19 status, age in years and sex. Subjects who had been exposed to COVID-19, were actively infected with it, or had recovered from it provided the deeply sampled blood TCRbeta repertoires that made up the dataset. The repertoires were released in a freely available public database meant as a resource for research on the immune response to SARS-CoV-2. The samples were drawn from the first 160 participants of the ongoing ImmuneRACE study and from over a thousand subjects provided by 6 global collaborators. Where available, HLA class I and class II types were taken from metadata supplied by the sample provider and were not determined by assay-based typing. What the study reported, not specific to this receptor: The amount of clinical and demographic metadata varied by source and participant and was provided uncurated.

The trim is 6 bases for V and 4 bases for J, with a gap of 9 bases between the germline ends. Inclusive of the bounding cysteine and phenylalanine, the CDR3 is 12 residues long. The kept DNA is CDR3 alone, 36 bases in frame from the first base. Looking up the germline V gene (reference sequence) yields CDR1 LNHDA and CDR2 SQIVND. One collaborating source in Seattle enrolled patients while the patients were actively infected and followed the patients over time throughout the course of disease. Whole blood was collected in K2EDTA tubes by collaborating institutions according to the institutions' own protocols. For TCRbeta analysis, collaborator samples were shipped as frozen whole blood, as isolated PBMCs, or as DNA extracted from either sample type.

Recombination linked TRBV19 to TRBJ1-2, with TRBD1 tentatively as D gene (6 bases match). The source material was peripheral blood. The TCR originated in a woman aged 55-69 years with COVID-19, enrolled during active disease. At the DNA level, the sequence is TGTGCCAGTAGCTCAGGGGTCTATGGCTACACCTTC. Its protein reads: CASSSGVYGYTF.